The sequence of this T cell receptor (beta chain) was determined in a study of blood T cell repertoires in COVID-19. This clone showed up just once. TCRdb's table, derived via immunoSEQ multiplex PCR, lists solely in-frame clones and lacks some. The sample contains over 120,000 clones, around 80% of which appear only once. V was clipped by 7 bases and J by 5 bases, with 14 bases between them. This CDR3 is built from 13 residues. The germline gives CDR1 LNHDA, CDR2 SQIVND (reference sequence). Sequenced material: PBMCs or T cells enriched from blood (not recorded which). The clonotype comes from a woman aged 45-59 years who had recovered from COVID-19. The rearrangement links TRBV19 to TRBJ1-1, with D perhaps TRBD1 (5 bases). CDR3 nucleotides: TGTGCCAGTACCGGGCGGGGGGAAACTGAAGCTTTCTTT. Translated: CASTGRGETEAFF.